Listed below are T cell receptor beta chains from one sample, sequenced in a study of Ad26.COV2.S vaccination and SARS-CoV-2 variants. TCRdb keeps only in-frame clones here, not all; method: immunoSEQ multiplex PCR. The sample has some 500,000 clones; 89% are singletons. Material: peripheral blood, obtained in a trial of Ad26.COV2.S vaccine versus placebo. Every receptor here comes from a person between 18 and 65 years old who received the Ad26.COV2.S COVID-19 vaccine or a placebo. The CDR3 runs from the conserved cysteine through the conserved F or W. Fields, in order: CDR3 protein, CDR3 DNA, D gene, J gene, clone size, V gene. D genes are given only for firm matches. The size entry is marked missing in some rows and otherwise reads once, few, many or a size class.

CDR3aa: CASSLATSKETQYF; CDR3nt: TGTGCCAGCAGCTTAGCGACTAGCAAAGAGACCCAGTACTTC; d_gene: TRBD2; j_gene: TRBJ2-5; abundance: NA; v_gene: TRBV7-2
CDR3aa: CASSPGLAGSIDTQYF; CDR3nt: TGTGCCAGCTCACCAGGACTAGCGGGGAGCATAGATACGCAGTATTTT; d_gene: TRBD2; j_gene: TRBJ2-3; abundance: NA; v_gene: TRBV18
CDR3aa: CASSRLTGSHSPLHF; CDR3nt: TGCGCCAGCAGTCGTCTCACAGGGTCTCACTCACCCCTCCACTTT; d_gene: NA; j_gene: TRBJ1-6; abundance: NA; v_gene: TRBV4-3
CDR3aa: CATSRDSISFTGELFF; CDR3nt: TGTGCCACCAGCAGAGATAGCATAAGTTTCACCGGGGAGCTGTTTTTT; d_gene: NA; j_gene: TRBJ2-2; abundance: NA; v_gene: TRBV15
CDR3aa: CSVPWVPPLHF; CDR3nt: TGCAGCGTCCCCTGGGTCCCCCCCCTCCACTTT; d_gene: NA; j_gene: TRBJ1-6; abundance: NA; v_gene: TRBV29-1
CDR3aa: CASSYGQGFTGELFF; CDR3nt: TGTGCCAGCAGTTATGGACAGGGTTTCACCGGGGAGCTGTTTTTT; d_gene: TRBD1; j_gene: TRBJ2-2; abundance: NA; v_gene: TRBV6-6
CDR3aa: CASSTLAPRQFF; CDR3nt: TGTGCCAGCAGCACACTAGCTCCTAGGCAGTTCTTC; d_gene: NA; j_gene: TRBJ2-1; abundance: NA; v_gene: TRBV9
CDR3aa: CASSVGILWGESGNTIYF; CDR3nt: TGTGCCAGCAGCGTAGGAATCCTATGGGGGGAATCTGGAAACACCATATATTTT; d_gene: NA; j_gene: TRBJ1-3; abundance: NA; v_gene: TRBV9
CDR3aa: CASSWGRAGGWNSGANVLTF; CDR3nt: TGTGCCAGCAGCTGGGGCAGGGCTGGAGGCTGGAACTCTGGGGCCAACGTCCTGACTTTC; d_gene: NA; j_gene: TRBJ2-6; abundance: NA; v_gene: TRBV13
CDR3aa: CASSGGVQETQYF; CDR3nt: TGTGCCAGCAGCGGGGGAGTCCAAGAGACCCAGTACTTC; d_gene: NA; j_gene: TRBJ2-5; abundance: NA; v_gene: TRBV7-3
CDR3aa: CASSPLLSGDAEQYF; CDR3nt: TGTGCCAGCTCACCACTCCTTTCGGGTGACGCCGAGCAGTACTTC; d_gene: NA; j_gene: TRBJ2-7; abundance: NA; v_gene: TRBV18
CDR3aa: CASSQFGPYTDTQYF; CDR3nt: TGTGCCAGCAGCCAGTTCGGACCCTACACAGATACGCAGTATTTT; d_gene: NA; j_gene: TRBJ2-3; abundance: NA; v_gene: TRBV3-1/TRBV3-2
CDR3aa: CASSRGPGDDTQYF; CDR3nt: TGCGCCAGCAGCCGGGGCCCAGGGGATGATACGCAGTATTTT; d_gene: NA; j_gene: TRBJ2-3; abundance: NA; v_gene: TRBV4-1
CDR3aa: CASSLMTENYGYTF; CDR3nt: TGCGCCAGCAGTTTGATGACCGAGAACTATGGCTACACCTTC; d_gene: NA; j_gene: TRBJ1-2; abundance: NA; v_gene: TRBV5-1
CDR3aa: CASKDRDGNTEAFF; CDR3nt: TGTGCCAGTAAAGACCGGGACGGGAACACTGAAGCTTTCTTT; d_gene: NA; j_gene: TRBJ1-1; abundance: NA; v_gene: TRBV19
CDR3aa: CASSLRGHDFYGYTF; CDR3nt: TGTGCCAGCAGCCTACGCGGACACGATTTCTATGGCTACACCTTC; d_gene: NA; j_gene: TRBJ1-2; abundance: NA; v_gene: TRBV6-6
CDR3aa: CASSLISGANVLTF; CDR3nt: TGTGCCAGCAGCTTGATTTCTGGGGCCAACGTCCTGACTTTC; d_gene: NA; j_gene: TRBJ2-6; abundance: NA; v_gene: TRBV5-5
CDR3aa: CASSLQPGQGEAFF; CDR3nt: TGTGCCAGCAGTTTACAACCGGGACAGGGCGAAGCTTTCTTT; d_gene: TRBD1; j_gene: TRBJ1-1; abundance: NA; v_gene: TRBV5-5
CDR3aa: CASSLGSTNGYTF; CDR3nt: TGCGCCAGCAGTTTGGGGTCAACTAATGGCTACACCTTC; d_gene: NA; j_gene: TRBJ1-2; abundance: NA; v_gene: TRBV5-1
CDR3aa: CASSSLTGGFSPLHF; CDR3nt: TGTGCCAGCAGCTCTTTGACAGGGGGCTTTTCACCCCTCCACTTT; d_gene: TRBD1; j_gene: TRBJ1-6; abundance: NA; v_gene: TRBV11-2
CDR3aa: CASSQGTGLSGNTIYF; CDR3nt: TGTGCCAGCAGCCAAGGGACAGGGCTCTCTGGAAACACCATATATTTT; d_gene: TRBD1; j_gene: TRBJ1-3; abundance: NA; v_gene: TRBV9
CDR3aa: CASSQLLGTSGPGETQYF; CDR3nt: TGTGCCAGCAGCCAACTTCTCGGGACTAGCGGGCCAGGGGAGACCCAGTACTTC; d_gene: TRBD2; j_gene: TRBJ2-5; abundance: NA; v_gene: TRBV3-1/TRBV3-2
CDR3aa: CASSQETSGTLADTQYF; CDR3nt: TGCGCCAGCAGCCAAGAGACTAGCGGGACTCTGGCAGATACGCAGTATTTT; d_gene: TRBD2; j_gene: TRBJ2-3; abundance: NA; v_gene: TRBV4-1
CDR3aa: CASSLEFRGLLGTPYEQYF; CDR3nt: TGTGCCAGCAGCTTAGAGTTCAGGGGGCTCCTAGGGACTCCCTACGAGCAGTACTTC; d_gene: TRBD1; j_gene: TRBJ2-7; abundance: once; v_gene: TRBV7-6
CDR3aa: CASSDGIANTEAFF; CDR3nt: TGTGCCAGCAGTGATGGGATAGCGAACACTGAAGCTTTCTTT; d_gene: NA; j_gene: TRBJ1-1; abundance: once; v_gene: TRBV2
CDR3aa: CASSYLGTLNSPLHF; CDR3nt: TGTGCCAGCAGCTACCTCGGGACACTTAATTCACCCCTCCACTTT; d_gene: NA; j_gene: TRBJ1-6; abundance: once; v_gene: TRBV13
CDR3aa: CASSPRGRDNQPQHF; CDR3nt: TGTGCCAGCAGCCCTCGGGGCAGGGACAATCAGCCCCAGCATTTT; d_gene: NA; j_gene: TRBJ1-5; abundance: NA; v_gene: TRBV6-6
CDR3aa: CATSRPPGEGKPQHF; CDR3nt: TGTGCCACCAGCAGACCCCCCGGGGAGGGAAAGCCCCAGCATTTT; d_gene: NA; j_gene: TRBJ1-5; abundance: NA; v_gene: TRBV15